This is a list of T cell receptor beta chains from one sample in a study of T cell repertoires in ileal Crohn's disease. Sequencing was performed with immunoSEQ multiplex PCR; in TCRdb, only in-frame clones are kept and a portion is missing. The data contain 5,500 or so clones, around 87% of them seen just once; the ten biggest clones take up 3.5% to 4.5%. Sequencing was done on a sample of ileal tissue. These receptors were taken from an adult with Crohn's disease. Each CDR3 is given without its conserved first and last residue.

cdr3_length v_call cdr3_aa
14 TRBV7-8 ASSLAPASGEVQQF
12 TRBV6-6 ASSIDRYRDTQY
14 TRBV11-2 ASSTRQGWGYNEQF
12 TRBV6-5 ASSYGRRNTEAF
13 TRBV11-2 ASSPLKGVGGELF
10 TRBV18 ASGGSSYEQY
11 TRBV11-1 ASSLGRNSPLH
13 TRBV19 ASSINRGATDTQY
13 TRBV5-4 ASSPKASGDNEQF
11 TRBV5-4 ASTYRRSNEQF
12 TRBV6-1 ASRPLGVGEKLF
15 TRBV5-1 ASSFILQGAGANVLT
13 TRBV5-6 ASSPQRGRLDTQY
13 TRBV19 ASSMEGGAFDEQY
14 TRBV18 ASSLDRPKTLQPQH
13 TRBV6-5 ASSYTGRSSSPLH
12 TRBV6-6 ASSYHPPPNEQF
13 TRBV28 ASSPSVGFANVLT
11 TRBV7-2 ASSLDGRRGYT
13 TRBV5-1 ASSRGRENFYGYT
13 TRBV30 AWSGNTGAPETQY
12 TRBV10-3 AISEAALDEKLF
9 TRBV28 ASSLVYEQY
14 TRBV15 ATSRGTRTSTDTQY
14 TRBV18 ASSLQAVFPNSPLH